The 14 T cell receptor beta chains listed next were all sequenced from one sample in a study of shared clonotypes between healthy human individuals. The repertoire was sequenced with immunoSEQ multiplex PCR; TCRdb's copy has only in-frame clones and lacks some. The sample records about 2.1 million clones, under 95% being singletons. Naive CD8 cells, CD45RO-negative and positively selected for CCR7, excluded terminally differentiated effector memory CD45RA+ cells. Sequencing input: naive CD8+ T cells from PBMCs. These receptor sequences come from a man younger than 35 in good health. Some clones in this sample may be carry-over from other donors' samples.

Details on this clone: Other DNA sequences from this sample encode an identical CDR3 as well. The chain is built from TRBV2 and TRBJ2-5, with a possible D match to TRBD1 (5 bases). Trimming cost V 3 bases and J 2 bases, with 13 bases left between them. Germline V gene data show CDR1 as SNHLY and CDR2 as FYNNEI. The CDR3 spans 15 residues. As DNA, the CDR3 is TGTGCCAGCAGTGACAGGGATCGACCTCAAGAGACCCAGTACTTC. It specifies CASSDRDRPQETQYF.

The gene calls are TRBV7-9 and TRBJ2-7; 8 bases agree with TRBD1. This CDR3 contains 15 residues. V lost 3 bases, J lost 7 bases, and 11 bases stayed unmatched. Germline loops: CDR1 SEHNR, CDR2 FQNEAQ (reference sequence). The CDR3 coding sequence is TGTGCCAGCAGCTTCCGGGACAGGATATCTTCGGAGCAGTACTTC. Protein: CASSFRDRISSEQYF.

The V call is TRBV29-1, the J call TRBJ2-1, with D hard to call. Trimming shortened V by 4 bases and J by 9 bases, and 10 bases separated the two germline ends. Germline CDR1 and CDR2: SQVTM and ANQGSEA. The CDR3 is made up of 11 amino acids. CDR3 coding DNA: TGCAGCGTTGTAAGTACTGGTGAGCAGTTCTTC. Its protein product is CSVVSTGEQFF.

The V gene is TRBV19, the J gene TRBJ2-6; D is uncertain. The V gene lost 1 base and the J gene lost 0 bases, with 4 bases spanning the gap. This CDR3 is 15 amino acids long. The germline V gene has CDR1 LNHDA and CDR2 SQIVND (reference sequence). DNA of the CDR3: TGTGCCAGTAGTATAGTCCCCTCTGGGGCCAACGTCCTGACTTTC. Amino acids: CASSIVPSGANVLTF.

This rearrangement joins TRBV19 to TRBJ2-7, with 10 bases matching TRBD1. The CDR3 runs to 15 residues. Per germline, CDR1 LNHDA and CDR2 SQIVND (reference sequence). Unmatched junction bases numbered 14, after V lost 9 bases and J lost 6 bases. For the CDR3, the DNA is TGTGCCAGCAAGGGGACAGGGGAGGGCTTGGCCGAGCAGTACTTC. Protein product: CASKGTGEGLAEQYF. Complete variable domain (other parts from reference TRBV19 and TRBJ2-7): DGGITQSPKYLFRKEGQNVTLSCEQNLNHDAMYWYRQDPGQGLRLIYYSQIVNDFQKGDIAEGYSVSREKKESFPLTVTSAQKNPTAFYLCASKGTGEGLAEQYFGPGTRLTVT.

V is TRBV7-9 and J is TRBJ2-7, with 13 bases matching TRBD2. Germline CDR1 and CDR2: SEHNR and FQNEAQ (reference sequence). V was pared by 4 bases and J by 5 bases, with 2 bases of the junction left unmatched. The CDR3 totals 14 residues. CDR3 protein: CASSSTSGRNEQYF. The CDR3 nucleotides are TGTGCCAGCAGCTCGACTAGCGGGAGGAACGAGCAGTACTTC.

The chain carries TRBV5-1 and TRBJ2-6, with no clear D. This CDR3 contains 18 residues. Germline V gene lookup returns CDR1 SGHRS and CDR2 YFSETQ. V lost 2 bases and J lost 0, with 15 bases in between. In nucleotides, the CDR3 is TGCGCCAGCAGCTTTTGGGTCAGGCCCGGCTCTGGGGCCAACGTCCTGACTTTC. Its protein product is CASSFWVRPGSGANVLTF. The full variable domain, with the rest looked up from reference TRBV5-1 and TRBJ2-6, is KAGVTQTPRYLIKTRGQQVTLSCSPISGHRSVSWYQQTPGQGLQFLFEYFSETQRNKGNFPGRFSGRQFSNSRSEMNVSTLELGDSALYLCASSFWVRPGSGANVLTFGAGSRLTVL.

The V gene is TRBV5-4, the J gene TRBJ2-3; 14 bases are shared with TRBD2. CDR1 and CDR2 (germline): SGHNT, YYREEE (reference sequence). Trimming at V came to 4 bases and at J to 1 base, leaving 8 bases not matched to a gene. This CDR3 is 18 amino acids long. CDR3 in amino acids: CASSTPGLAGVGTDTQYF. The CDR3 DNA follows: TGTGCCAGCAGCACGCCGGGACTAGCGGGAGTAGGCACAGATACGCAGTATTTT.

The gene calls are TRBV30 and TRBJ2-7; possibly TRBD1 for D (6 bases). The CDR3 loop spans 12 amino acids. Germline V gives CDR1 GTSNPN, CDR2 SVGIG (reference sequence). V was trimmed by 7 bases and J by 1 base, leaving 11 bases between them. This CDR3 reads CASGDGSYEQYF. The DNA for the CDR3 is TGTGCCTCAGGGGACGGATCCTACGAGCAGTACTTC.

This rearrangement joins TRBV7-8 to TRBJ1-3, with D possibly being TRBD1 (5 bases). Germline loops: CDR1 SGHVS, CDR2 FQNEAQ. Trimming stripped 4 bases from V and 0 bases from J, with 22 bases between. CDR3 size: 19 residues. The CDR3 nucleotides read TGTGCCAGCAGCTCCCCCAGGGAGGCAGGCCCATCCTCTGGAAACACCATATATTTT. The encoded protein is CASSSPREAGPSSGNTIYF. Full variable domain (missing parts from reference TRBV7-8 and TRBJ1-3): GAGVSQSPRYKVAKRGQDVALRCDPISGHVSLFWYQQALGQGPEFLTYFQNEAQLDKSGLPSDRFFAERPEGSVSTLKIQRTQQEDSAVYLCASSSPREAGPSSGNTIYFGEGSWLTVV.

The J gene is TRBJ2-5, the V gene TRBV5-6; TRBD1 matches at 9 bases. V gave up 4 bases and J gave up 2 bases; unmatched junction bases: 9. The CDR3 has 16 amino acids. Germline V gene lookup returns CDR1 SGHDT and CDR2 YYEEEE. Here the CDR3 reads CASSLGTGFVQETQYF. The CDR3 DNA is TGTGCCAGCAGCCTCGGGACAGGGTTTGTACAAGAGACCCAGTACTTC.

This chain uses TRBV7-6 with TRBJ1-2; D uncertain. Germline V CDR1 and CDR2: SGHVS, FNYEAQ. Between the trimmed V and J ends, which lost 1 base and 6 bases, there was a span of 15 bases. The CDR3 consists of 15 residues. Here the CDR3 reads CASSLEVGSENGYTF. The CDR3 DNA is TGTGCCAGCAGCTTAGAGGTGGGGAGTGAGAATGGCTACACCTTC. The whole variable domain, remainder taken from reference TRBV7-6 and TRBJ1-2, is GAGVSQSPRYKVTKRGQDVALRCDPISGHVSLYWYRQALGQGPEFLTYFNYEAQQDKSGLPNDRFSAERPEGSISTLTIQRTEQRDSAMYRCASSLEVGSENGYTFGSGTRLTVV.

V is TRBV5-4 and J is TRBJ2-5; TRBD2 aligns across 11 bases. The V gene end was trimmed by 3 bases and the J gene end by 5 bases; junction bases not matched to a gene: 18. The CDR3 sequence is 19 residues long. Germline assignment: CDR1 SGHNT and CDR2 YYREEE (reference sequence). CDR3 bases: TGTGCCAGCAGCTCCCAAAAAACACTTAGCGGGAGGGCCTTGGAGACCCAGTACTTC. This encodes CASSSQKTLSGRALETQYF.

Details on this clone: A read error may produce the germline difference seen at one junction end. J is TRBJ2-7 and V is TRBV28; the match to TRBD2 covers 8 bases. CDR1 and CDR2 (germline): MDHEN, SYDVKM. This CDR3 comprises 12 residues. CDR3 nucleotides: TGTGCCAGCAGTCCGTGGGGTGGCGGGAGGATCTTC. Translated: CASSPWGGGRIF. Full variable domain (outside the CDR3, taken from reference TRBV28 and TRBJ2-7): DVKVTQSSRYLVKRTGEKVFLECVQDMDHENMFWYRQDPGLGLRLIYFSYDVKMKEKGDIPEGYSVSREKKERFSLILESASTNQTSMYLCASSPWGGGRIFGPGTRLTVT.